This TCR beta chain derives from a study of T-cell reconstitution after alpha-beta-depleted transplantation in children (dated by TCRdb to the mid-2010s). In terms of the full investigation: T-cell immune reconstitution after TCRalphabeta/CD19-depleted allogeneic hematopoietic cell transplantation in children was quantitatively tracked in the study by means of TCR repertoire profiling. Summary of the overall study and its limitations: In some patients, the high TCRbeta diversity seen at day 60 was put down to recipient T cells and intrathymic progenitors that had survived conditioning. Hyperexpanded clone frequencies declined over subsequent months; after one year, T-cell counts and TCRbeta diversity were mostly attributed to newly produced T cells. Apparently early alphabetaT-cell count recovery about two months after transplant reportedly relied on only several hundred rapidly expanded clones derived from non-depleted graft cells.

From the cysteine through the phenylalanine, the CDR3 covers 10 amino acids. Only the CDR3 DNA is retained, 30 bases long and in frame from the first base. CDR1 and CDR2 are read off the germline V gene as SQVTM and ANQGSEA. V drops 3 bases and J drops 1 base, leaving 0 bases in between. The receptor library was made with PCR. Instrument on record: Illumina HiSeq 2500. TCR library preparation used molecular barcoding, with unique molecular identifiers applied to normalize quantification of the TCRbeta repertoire. TCRdb redid the processing of the public reads, applying fastp at Q25 and MiXCR, and retained in-frame beta chains. Every distinct CDR3 protein forms one entry, paired with its most common genes and DNA. Within this sample are roughly 300,000 distinct CDR3 sequences, with approximately 10% of them counted one time only. The top ten constitute about 20% of the sample. This clonotype was counted ten times or more. This receptor's antigen is unknown. No clone much larger than this one lies a single base away; base qualities are absent.

In light of the paper, this sample's treatment or condition label describes: allogeneic hematopoietic cell transplantation with graft depleted of TCRalphabeta T cells and CD19 B cells. TCRalphabeta/CD19-depleted allogeneic hematopoietic cell grafts were given to the transplant recipients, all of whom were children. The specimen was peripheral blood, collected 180 days after TCRalphabeta/CD19-depleted stem cell transplant. The clonotype originates from a male patient aged 2-9 years who had a stem cell transplant for chronic granulomatous disease, so the T cells may come from the graft donor. Recombination linked TRBV29-1 to TRBJ2-5, with no reliable assignment of the D segment. The CDR3 loop reads CSVDQETQYF. In nucleotides, the sequence is TGCAGCGTTGACCAAGAGACCCAGTACTTC.